These 9 T cell receptor beta chains were sequenced from one sample in a study of graft-versus-host responses after intestinal transplantation. The table came from immunoSEQ multiplex PCR; TCRdb's copy has only in-frame clones and leaves some out. The table shows about 59,000 clones, with 94% occurring only once. No cognate antigen is known for these TCRs. Material: unstimulated CD4+ T cells sorted from spleen or lymph node cells, obtained before transplant. The origin of the receptors is a human donor who was the organ donor for an intestinal transplant.

The chain couples TRBV4-1 to TRBJ2-5; 16 nucleotides align to TRBD2. The CDR3 totals 17 residues. J was trimmed by 4 bases and V by 4 bases; bases with no gene match: 6. The V gene's germline CDR1 is MGHRA and CDR2 YSYEKL. DNA for the CDR3: TGCGCCAGCAGCCTGGGACTAGCGGGGGGGCCCGGAGAGACCCAGTACTTC. This sequence encodes CASSLGLAGGPGETQYF.

The chain couples TRBV7-2 to TRBJ1-1; D uncertain. V gave up 3 bases and J gave up 0 bases, with 8 bases separating them. The CDR3 consists of 14 residues. From germline, CDR1 is SGHTA and CDR2 FQGNSA. The CDR3 DNA reads TGTGCCAGCAGCTTCCGGACGGTGAACACTGAAGCTTTCTTT. It codes for CASSFRTVNTEAFF.

The DNA of the CDR3 is TGTGCCAGCAGCGTAGCGGGGGGGCCCACAGATACGCAGTATTTT. Its translation is CASSVAGGPTDTQYF. The rearrangement uses TRBV9 and TRBJ2-3; 8 bases line up with TRBD2. Germline trimming cut 0 bases from V and 2 bases from J; bases unmatched to any gene: 2. CDR1 and CDR2 from the germline V gene are SGDLS and YYNGEE. The CDR3 loop spans 15 amino acids.

The rearrangement joins TRBV19 to TRBJ1-2; D unclear. This CDR3 is 16 amino acids long. Trimming took 3 bases from V and 4 from J, leaving 18 bases between them. CDR1 and CDR2 from the germline V gene are LNHDA and SQIVND (reference sequence). CDR3 DNA: TGTGCCAGTAGTATCCAAGCTCGGGGAGTCCGCTATGGCTACACCTTC. This translates into CASSIQARGVRYGYTF.

The V and J genes are TRBV2 and TRBJ1-2; D might be TRBD1 (6 bases). CDR3 length: 15 amino acids. Germline V gene sequence: CDR1 SNHLY, CDR2 FYNNEI. V was trimmed by 1 base and J by 4 bases, leaving 13 bases between them. In DNA form, the CDR3 reads TGTGCCAGCAGTGAAGATCGGGGAGGGGGCTATGGCTACACCTTC. Translated, it gives CASSEDRGGGYGYTF.

The V call is TRBV7-9, the J call TRBJ2-1, with a weak D call TRBD2 (7 bases). Germline V gene data show CDR1 as SEHNR and CDR2 as FQNEAQ (reference sequence). V was cut by 2 bases and J by 5 bases, with 19 bases left in between. This CDR3 is 17 amino acids long. CDR3 DNA sequence: TGTGCCAGCAGCTTAACTTGGGGGGCGGGGGCCCACAATGAGCAGTTCTTC. This encodes CASSLTWGAGAHNEQFF.

The chain uses TRBV7-8 and TRBJ2-3; D gene ambiguous. V shed 5 bases and J shed 2 bases, with 11 bases lying between them. Per the germline V gene, CDR1 is SGHVS and CDR2 is FQNEAQ. The CDR3 totals 14 residues. CDR3 in DNA: TGTGCCAGCAGCAAAAGGCAGCTCACAGATACGCAGTATTTT. Translating it yields CASSKRQLTDTQYF.

The V call is TRBV5-4, the J call TRBJ2-5; 9 positions match TRBD2. V was clipped by 4 bases and J by 4 bases; unmatched bases: 5. The CDR3 has 14 amino acids. Per germline, CDR1 SGHNT and CDR2 YYREEE (reference sequence). Here the CDR3 DNA reads TGTGCCAGCAGCCCTCTAGCGGGGTCAGAGACCCAGTACTTC. This encodes CASSPLAGSETQYF. The full variable domain, rest sourced from reference TRBV5-4 and TRBJ2-5, is ETGVTQSPTHLIKTRGQQVTLRCSSQSGHNTVSWYQQALGQGPQFIFQYYREEENGRGNFPPRFSGLQFPNYSSELNVNALELDDSALYLCASSPLAGSETQYFGPGTRLLVL.

The chain is built from TRBV9 and TRBJ1-3; D is uncertain. Germline lookup yields CDR1 SGDLS and CDR2 YYNGEE. V gave up 0 bases and J gave up 4 bases, with 8 bases separating them. The CDR3 contains 14 residues. In nucleotides, the CDR3 is TGTGCCAGCAGCGTAGTGGGCTTCGGAAACACCATATATTTT. Residues: CASSVVGFGNTIYF. Together with reference TRBV9 and TRBJ1-3, the CDR3 gives the full variable domain: DSGVTQTPKHLITATGQRVTLRCSPRSGDLSVYWYQQSLDQGLQFLIQYYNGEERAKGNILERFSAQQFPDLHSELNLSSLELGDSALYFCASSVVGFGNTIYFGEGSWLTVV.